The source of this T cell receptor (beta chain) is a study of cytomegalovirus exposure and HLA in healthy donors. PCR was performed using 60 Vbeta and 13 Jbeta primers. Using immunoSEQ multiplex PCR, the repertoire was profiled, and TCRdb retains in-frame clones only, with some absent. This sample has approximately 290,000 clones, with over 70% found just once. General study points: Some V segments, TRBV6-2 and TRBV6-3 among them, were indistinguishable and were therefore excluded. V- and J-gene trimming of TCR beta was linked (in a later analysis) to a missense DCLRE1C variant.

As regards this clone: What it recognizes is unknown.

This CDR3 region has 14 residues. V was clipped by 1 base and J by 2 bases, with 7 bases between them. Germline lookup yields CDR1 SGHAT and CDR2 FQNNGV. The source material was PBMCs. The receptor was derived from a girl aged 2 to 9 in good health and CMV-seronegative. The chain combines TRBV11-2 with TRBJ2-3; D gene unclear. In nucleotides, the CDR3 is TGTGCCAGCAGCTTAGCTCACAACACAGATACGCAGTATTTT. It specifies CASSLAHNTDTQYF.